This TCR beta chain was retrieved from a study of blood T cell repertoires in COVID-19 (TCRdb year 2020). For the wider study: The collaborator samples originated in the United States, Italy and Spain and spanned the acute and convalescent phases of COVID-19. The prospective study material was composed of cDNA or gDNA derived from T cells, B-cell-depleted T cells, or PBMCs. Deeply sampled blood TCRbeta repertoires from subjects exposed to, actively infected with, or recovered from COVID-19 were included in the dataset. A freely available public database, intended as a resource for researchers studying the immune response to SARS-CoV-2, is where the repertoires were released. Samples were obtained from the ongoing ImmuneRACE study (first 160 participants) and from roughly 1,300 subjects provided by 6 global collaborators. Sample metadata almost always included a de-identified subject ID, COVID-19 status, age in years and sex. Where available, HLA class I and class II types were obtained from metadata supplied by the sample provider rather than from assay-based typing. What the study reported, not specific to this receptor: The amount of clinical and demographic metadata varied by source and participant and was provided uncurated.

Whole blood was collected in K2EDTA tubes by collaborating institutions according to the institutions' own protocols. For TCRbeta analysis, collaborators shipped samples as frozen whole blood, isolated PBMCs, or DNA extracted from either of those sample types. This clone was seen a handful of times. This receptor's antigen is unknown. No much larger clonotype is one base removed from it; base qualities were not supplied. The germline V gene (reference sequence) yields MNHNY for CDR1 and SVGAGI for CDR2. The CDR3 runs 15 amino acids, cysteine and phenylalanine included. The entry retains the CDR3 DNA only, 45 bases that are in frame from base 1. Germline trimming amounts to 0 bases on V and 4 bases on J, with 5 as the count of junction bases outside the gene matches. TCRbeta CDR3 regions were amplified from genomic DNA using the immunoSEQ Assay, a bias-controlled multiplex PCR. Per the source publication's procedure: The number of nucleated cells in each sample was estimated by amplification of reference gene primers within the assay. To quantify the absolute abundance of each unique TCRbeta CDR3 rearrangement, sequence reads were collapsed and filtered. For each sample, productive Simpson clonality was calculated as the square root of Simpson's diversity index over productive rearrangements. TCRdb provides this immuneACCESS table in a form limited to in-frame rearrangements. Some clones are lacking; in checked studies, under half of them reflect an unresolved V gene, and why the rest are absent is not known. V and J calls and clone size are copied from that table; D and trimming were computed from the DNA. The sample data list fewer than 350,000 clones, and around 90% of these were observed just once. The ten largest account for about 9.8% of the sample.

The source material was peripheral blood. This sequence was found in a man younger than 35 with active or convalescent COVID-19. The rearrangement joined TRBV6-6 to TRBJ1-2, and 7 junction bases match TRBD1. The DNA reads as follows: TGTGCCAGCAGTTACTCCGAGGGACAGACCTATGGCTACACCTTC. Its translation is CASSYSEGQTYGYTF.